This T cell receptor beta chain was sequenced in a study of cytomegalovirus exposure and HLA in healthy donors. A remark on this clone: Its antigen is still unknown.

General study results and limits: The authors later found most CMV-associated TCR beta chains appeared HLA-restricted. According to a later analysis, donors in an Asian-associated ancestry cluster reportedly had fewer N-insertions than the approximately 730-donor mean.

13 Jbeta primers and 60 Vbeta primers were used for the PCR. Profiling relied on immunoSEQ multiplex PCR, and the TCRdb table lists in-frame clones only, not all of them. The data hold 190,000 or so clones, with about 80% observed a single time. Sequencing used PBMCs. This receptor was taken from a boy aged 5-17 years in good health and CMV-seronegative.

CDR3 nucleotide sequence: TGTGCCAGCAGTTACGCCGCGGTCACAGATACGCAGTATTTT. It translates to CASSYAAVTDTQYF. V is TRBV6-5 and J is TRBJ2-3; D not certain. The CDR3 is 14 residues long. Germline-derived CDR1 and CDR2 are MNHEY and SVGAGI. Trimming pared 2 bases from V and 2 bases from J, leaving 8 bases between.